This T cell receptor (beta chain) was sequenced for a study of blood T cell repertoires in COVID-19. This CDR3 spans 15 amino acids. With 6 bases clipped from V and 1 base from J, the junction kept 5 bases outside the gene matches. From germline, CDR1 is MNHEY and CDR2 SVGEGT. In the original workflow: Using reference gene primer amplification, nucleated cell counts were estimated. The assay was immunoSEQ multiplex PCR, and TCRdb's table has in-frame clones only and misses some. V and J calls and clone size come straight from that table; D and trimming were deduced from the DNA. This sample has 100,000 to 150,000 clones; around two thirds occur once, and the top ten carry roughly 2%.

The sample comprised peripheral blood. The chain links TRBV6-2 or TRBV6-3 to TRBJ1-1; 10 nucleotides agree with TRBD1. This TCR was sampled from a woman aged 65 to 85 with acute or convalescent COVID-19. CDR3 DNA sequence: TGTGCCAGCAGCTCCAGGACAGGGGGGAACACTGAAGCTTTCTTT. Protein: CASSSRTGGNTEAFF.